This TCR beta chain is drawn from a study of T cell changes during pregnancy in multiple sclerosis. TCRdb's copy holds only in-frame clones and misses some; the assay was immunoSEQ multiplex PCR. The sample includes about 53,000 clones, 90% of them seen just once. CDR3 length: 15 residues. The sequence was obtained from a female donor with multiple sclerosis, enrolled in a pregnancy study. The chain combines TRBV21-1 with TRBJ1-4; the table names TRBD1, a call not compared with the DNA. TRBV21-1 is an annotated pseudogene. The sequencing used CD8+ T cells from peripheral blood mononuclear cells, collected before pregnancy. This chain's CDR3 is CASTKRQVIREKLFF. The CDR3, as DNA: TGTGCCAGCACCAAGCGACAGGTAATTCGGGAAAAACTGTTTTTT.